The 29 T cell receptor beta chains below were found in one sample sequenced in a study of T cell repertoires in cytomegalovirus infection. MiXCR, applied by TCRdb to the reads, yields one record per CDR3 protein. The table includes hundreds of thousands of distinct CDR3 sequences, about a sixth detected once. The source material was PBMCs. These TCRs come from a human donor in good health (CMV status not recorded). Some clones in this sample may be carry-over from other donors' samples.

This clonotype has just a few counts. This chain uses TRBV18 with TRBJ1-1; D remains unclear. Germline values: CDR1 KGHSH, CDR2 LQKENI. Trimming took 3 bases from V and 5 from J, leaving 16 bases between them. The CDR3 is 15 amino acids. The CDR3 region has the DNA TGTGCCAGCTCACCGTCGACTCTCCTGGGGACTGAAGCTTTCTTT. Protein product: CASSPSTLLGTEAFF.

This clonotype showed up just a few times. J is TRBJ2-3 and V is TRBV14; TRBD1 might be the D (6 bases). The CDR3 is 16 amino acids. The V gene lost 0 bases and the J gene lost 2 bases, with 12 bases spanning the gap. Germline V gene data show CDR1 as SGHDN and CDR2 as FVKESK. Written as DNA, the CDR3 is TGTGCCAGCAGCCAAGACCTGGGGGCGGTCACAGATACGCAGTATTTT. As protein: CASSQDLGAVTDTQYF.

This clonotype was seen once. Written as DNA, the CDR3 is TGTGCCAGCAGCTTAGTCCATAGTGAGCAGTTCTTC. This codes for CASSLVHSEQFF. This chain uses TRBV7-6 with TRBJ2-1; D not certain. Trimming left V 1 base short and J 9 bases short, with 7 bases between. The CDR3 consists of 12 residues. CDR1 is SGHVS and CDR2 is FNYEAQ in the germline V gene.

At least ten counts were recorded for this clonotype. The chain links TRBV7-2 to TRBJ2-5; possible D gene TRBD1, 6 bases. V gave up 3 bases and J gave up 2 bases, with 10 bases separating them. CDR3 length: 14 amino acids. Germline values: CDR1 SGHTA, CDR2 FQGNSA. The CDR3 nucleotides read TGTGCCAGCAGCTTCAGGGACACGCAAGAGACCCAGTACTTC. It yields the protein CASSFRDTQETQYF.

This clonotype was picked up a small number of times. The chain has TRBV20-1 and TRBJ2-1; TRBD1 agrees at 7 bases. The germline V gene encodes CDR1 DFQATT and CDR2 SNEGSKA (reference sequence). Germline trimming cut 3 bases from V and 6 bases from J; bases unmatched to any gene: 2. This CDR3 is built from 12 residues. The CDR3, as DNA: TGCAGTGCTAGTCAGGGGGTCAATGAGCAGTTCTTC. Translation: CSASQGVNEQFF.

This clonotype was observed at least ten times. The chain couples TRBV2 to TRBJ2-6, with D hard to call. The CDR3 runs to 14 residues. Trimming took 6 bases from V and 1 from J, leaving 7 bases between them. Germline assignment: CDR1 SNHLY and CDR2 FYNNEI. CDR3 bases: TGTGCCAGCAGCATTGAGTCTGGGGCCAACGTCCTGACTTTC. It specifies CASSIESGANVLTF.

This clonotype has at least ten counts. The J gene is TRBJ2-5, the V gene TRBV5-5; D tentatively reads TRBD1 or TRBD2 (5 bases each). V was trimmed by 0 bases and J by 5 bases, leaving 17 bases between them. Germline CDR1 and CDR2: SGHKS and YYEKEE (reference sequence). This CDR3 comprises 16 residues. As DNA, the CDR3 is TGTGCCAGCAGCTTGGCCCCCGGGACGGCATTCGAGACCCAGTACTTC. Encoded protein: CASSLAPGTAFETQYF.

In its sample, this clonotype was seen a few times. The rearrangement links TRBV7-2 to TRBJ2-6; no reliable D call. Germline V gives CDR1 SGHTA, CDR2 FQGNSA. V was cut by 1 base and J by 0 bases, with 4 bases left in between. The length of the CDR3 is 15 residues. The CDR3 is CASSLVTSGANVLTF. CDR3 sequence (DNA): TGTGCCAGCAGCTTAGTGACCTCTGGGGCCAACGTCCTGACTTTC.

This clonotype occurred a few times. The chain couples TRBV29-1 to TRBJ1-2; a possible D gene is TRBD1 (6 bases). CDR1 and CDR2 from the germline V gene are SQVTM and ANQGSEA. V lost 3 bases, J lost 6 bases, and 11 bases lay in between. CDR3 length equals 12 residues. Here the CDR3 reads CSVEAGTNGYTF. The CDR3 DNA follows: TGCAGCGTTGAGGCCGGGACAAATGGCTACACCTTC.

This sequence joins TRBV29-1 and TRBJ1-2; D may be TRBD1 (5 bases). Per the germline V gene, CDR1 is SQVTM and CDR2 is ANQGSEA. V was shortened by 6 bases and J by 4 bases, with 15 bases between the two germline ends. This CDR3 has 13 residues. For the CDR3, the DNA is TGCAGCGTGTCAGGGTGGGACGGCTATGGCTACACCTTC. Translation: CSVSGWDGYGYTF.

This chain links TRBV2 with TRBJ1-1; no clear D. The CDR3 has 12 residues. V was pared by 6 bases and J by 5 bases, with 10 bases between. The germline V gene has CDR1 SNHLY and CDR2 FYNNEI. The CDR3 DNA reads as TGTGCCAGCAGGCCCAGTAGGACTGAAGCTTTCTTT. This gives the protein CASRPSRTEAFF.

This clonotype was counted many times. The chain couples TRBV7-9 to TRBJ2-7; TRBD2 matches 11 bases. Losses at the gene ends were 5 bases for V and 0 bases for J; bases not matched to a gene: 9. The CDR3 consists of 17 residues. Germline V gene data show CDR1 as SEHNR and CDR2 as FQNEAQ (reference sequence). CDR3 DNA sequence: TGTGCCAGCAGCCCCGGGACTAGCGGACCATACTCCTACGAGCAGTACTTC. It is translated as CASSPGTSGPYSYEQYF.

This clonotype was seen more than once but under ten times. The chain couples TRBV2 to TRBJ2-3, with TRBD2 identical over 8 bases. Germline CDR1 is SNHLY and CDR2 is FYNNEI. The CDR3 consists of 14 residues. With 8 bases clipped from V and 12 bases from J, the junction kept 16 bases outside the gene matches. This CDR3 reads CASQREAGASIQYF. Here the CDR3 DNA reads TGTGCCAGCCAAAGGGAAGCGGGGGCGTCGATCCAGTATTTT. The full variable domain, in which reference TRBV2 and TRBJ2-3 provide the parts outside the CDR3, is EPEVTQTPSHQVTQMGQEVILRCVPISNHLYFYWYRQILGQKVEFLVSFYNNEISEKSEIFDDQFSVERPDGSNFTLKIRSTKLEDSAMYFCASQREAGASIQYFGPGTRLTVL.

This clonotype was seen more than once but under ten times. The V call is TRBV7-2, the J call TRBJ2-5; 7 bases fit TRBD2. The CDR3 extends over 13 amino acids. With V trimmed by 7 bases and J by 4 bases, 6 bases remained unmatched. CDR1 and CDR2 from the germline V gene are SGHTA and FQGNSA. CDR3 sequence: CASKLGGGETQYF. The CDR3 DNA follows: TGTGCCAGCAAGCTGGGGGGGGGAGAGACCCAGTACTTC.

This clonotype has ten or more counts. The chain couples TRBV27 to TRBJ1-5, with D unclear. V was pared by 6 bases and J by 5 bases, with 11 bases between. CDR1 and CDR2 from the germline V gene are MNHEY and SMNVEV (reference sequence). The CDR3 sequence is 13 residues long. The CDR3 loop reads CASSLRRDQPQHF. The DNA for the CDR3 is TGTGCCAGCAGCTTAAGGAGGGATCAGCCCCAGCATTTT.

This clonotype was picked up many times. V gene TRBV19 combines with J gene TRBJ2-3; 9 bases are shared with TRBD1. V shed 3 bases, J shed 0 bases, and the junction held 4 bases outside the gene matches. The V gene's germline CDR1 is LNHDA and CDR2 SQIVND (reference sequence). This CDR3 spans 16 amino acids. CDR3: CASSIWDRASTDTQYF. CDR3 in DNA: TGTGCCAGTAGTATCTGGGACAGGGCTAGCACAGATACGCAGTATTTT.

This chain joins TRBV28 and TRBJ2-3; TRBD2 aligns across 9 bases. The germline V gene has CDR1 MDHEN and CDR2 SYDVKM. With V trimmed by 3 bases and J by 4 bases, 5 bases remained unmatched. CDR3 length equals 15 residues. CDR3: CASSFWRGGADTQYF. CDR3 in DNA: TGTGCCAGCAGTTTCTGGCGGGGGGGTGCAGATACGCAGTATTTT.

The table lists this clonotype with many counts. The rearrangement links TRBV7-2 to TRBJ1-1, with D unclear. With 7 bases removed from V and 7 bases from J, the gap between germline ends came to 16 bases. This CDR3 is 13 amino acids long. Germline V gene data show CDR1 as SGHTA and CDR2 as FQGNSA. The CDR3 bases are TGTGCCAGCAAGACTACCCTGGGCGGTGAAGCTTTCTTT. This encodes CASKTTLGGEAFF. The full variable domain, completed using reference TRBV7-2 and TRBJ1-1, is GAGVSQSPSNKVTEKGKDVELRCDPISGHTALYWYRQSLGQGLEFLIYFQGNSAPDKSGLPSDRFSAERTGGSVSTLTIQRTQQEDSAVYLCASKTTLGGEAFFGQGTRLTVV.

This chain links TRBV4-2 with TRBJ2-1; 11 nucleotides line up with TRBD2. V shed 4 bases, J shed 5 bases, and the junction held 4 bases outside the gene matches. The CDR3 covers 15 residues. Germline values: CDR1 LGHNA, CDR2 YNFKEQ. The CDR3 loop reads CASSRPGLADNEQFF. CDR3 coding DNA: TGTGCCAGCAGCCGACCGGGACTAGCGGACAATGAGCAGTTCTTC.

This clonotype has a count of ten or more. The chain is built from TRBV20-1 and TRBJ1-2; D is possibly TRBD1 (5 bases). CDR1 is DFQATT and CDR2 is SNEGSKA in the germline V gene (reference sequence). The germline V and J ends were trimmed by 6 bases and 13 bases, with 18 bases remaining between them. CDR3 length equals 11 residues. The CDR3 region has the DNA TGCAGTGCCCCCCTGGGGGGATACCCCACCTTC. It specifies CSAPLGGYPTF.

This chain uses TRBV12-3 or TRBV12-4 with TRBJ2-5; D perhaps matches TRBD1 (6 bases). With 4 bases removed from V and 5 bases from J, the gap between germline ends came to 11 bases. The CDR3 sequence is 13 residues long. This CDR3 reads CASSYREMETQYF. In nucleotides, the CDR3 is TGTGCCAGCAGTTACAGGGAGATGGAGACCCAGTACTTC.

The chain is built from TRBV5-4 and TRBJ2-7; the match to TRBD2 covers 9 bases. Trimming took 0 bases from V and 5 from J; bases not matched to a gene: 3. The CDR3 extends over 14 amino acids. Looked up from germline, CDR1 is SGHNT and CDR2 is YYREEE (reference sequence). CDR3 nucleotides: TGTGCCAGCAGCTTGGAGACTAGCGGCAACGAGCAGTACTTC. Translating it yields CASSLETSGNEQYF.

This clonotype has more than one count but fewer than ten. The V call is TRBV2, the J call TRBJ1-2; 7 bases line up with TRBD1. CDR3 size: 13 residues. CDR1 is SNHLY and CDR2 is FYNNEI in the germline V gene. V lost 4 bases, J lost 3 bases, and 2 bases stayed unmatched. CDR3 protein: CASSGDSYYGYTF. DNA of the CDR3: TGTGCCAGCAGTGGGGACAGTTACTATGGCTACACCTTC.

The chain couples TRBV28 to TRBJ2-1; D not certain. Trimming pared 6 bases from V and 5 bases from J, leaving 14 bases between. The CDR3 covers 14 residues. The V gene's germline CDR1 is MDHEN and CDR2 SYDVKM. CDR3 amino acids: CASRPLVAHNEQFF. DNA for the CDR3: TGTGCCAGCAGGCCTCTAGTGGCCCACAATGAGCAGTTCTTC.

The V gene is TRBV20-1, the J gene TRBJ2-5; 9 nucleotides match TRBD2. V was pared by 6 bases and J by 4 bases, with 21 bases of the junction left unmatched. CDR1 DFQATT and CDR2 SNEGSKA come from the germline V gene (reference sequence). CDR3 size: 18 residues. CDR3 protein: CSASGGSASGEWGETQYF. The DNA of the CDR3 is TGCAGTGCCAGCGGGGGGTCAGCTAGCGGGGAGTGGGGAGAGACCCAGTACTTC.

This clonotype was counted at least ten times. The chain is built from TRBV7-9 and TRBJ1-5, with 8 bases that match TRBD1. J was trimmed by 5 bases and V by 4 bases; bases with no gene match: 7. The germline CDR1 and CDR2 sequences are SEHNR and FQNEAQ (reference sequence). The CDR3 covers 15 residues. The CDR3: CASSSGQGEDQPQHF. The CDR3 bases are TGTGCCAGCAGCTCAGGACAGGGAGAGGATCAGCCCCAGCATTTT. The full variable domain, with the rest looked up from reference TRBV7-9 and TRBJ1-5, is DTGVSQNPRHKITKRGQNVTFRCDPISEHNRLYWYRQTLGQGPEFLTYFQNEAQLEKSRLLSDRFSAERPKGSFSTLEIQRTEQGDSAMYLCASSSGQGEDQPQHFGDGTRLSIL.

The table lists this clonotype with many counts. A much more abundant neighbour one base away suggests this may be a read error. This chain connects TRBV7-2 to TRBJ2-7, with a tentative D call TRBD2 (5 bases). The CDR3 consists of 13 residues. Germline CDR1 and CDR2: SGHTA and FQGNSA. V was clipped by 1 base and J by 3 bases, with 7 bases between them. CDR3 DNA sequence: TGTGCCAGCAGCTTAGGAGGGTACTACGAGCAGTACTTC. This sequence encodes CASSLGGYYEQYF.

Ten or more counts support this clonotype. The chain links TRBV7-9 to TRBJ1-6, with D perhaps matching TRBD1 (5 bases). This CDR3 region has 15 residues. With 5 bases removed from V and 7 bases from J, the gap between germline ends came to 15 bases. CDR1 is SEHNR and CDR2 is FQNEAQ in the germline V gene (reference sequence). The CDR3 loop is CASSPLRQSNSPLHF. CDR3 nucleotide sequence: TGTGCCAGCAGCCCATTGCGACAGTCGAATTCACCCCTCCACTTT.

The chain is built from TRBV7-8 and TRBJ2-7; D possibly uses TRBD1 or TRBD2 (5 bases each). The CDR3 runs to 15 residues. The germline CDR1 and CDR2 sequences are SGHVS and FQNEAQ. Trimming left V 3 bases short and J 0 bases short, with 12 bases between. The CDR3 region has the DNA TGTGCCAGCAGCTTGGGACGGGTGAGCTCCTACGAGCAGTACTTC. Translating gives CASSLGRVSSYEQYF. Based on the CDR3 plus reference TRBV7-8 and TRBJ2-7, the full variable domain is GAGVSQSPRYKVAKRGQDVALRCDPISGHVSLFWYQQALGQGPEFLTYFQNEAQLDKSGLPSDRFFAERPEGSVSTLKIQRTQQEDSAVYLCASSLGRVSSYEQYFGPGTRLTVT.